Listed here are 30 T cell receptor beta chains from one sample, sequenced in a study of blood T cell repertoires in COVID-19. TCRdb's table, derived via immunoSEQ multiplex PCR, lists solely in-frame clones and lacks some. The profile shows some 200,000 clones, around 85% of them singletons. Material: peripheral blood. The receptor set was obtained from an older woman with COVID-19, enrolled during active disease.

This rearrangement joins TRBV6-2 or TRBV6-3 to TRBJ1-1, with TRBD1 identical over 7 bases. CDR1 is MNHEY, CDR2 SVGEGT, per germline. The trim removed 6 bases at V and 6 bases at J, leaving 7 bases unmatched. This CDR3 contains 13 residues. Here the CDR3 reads CASSQDREPEAFF. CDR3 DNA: TGTGCCAGCAGCCAAGACAGGGAACCTGAAGCTTTCTTT.

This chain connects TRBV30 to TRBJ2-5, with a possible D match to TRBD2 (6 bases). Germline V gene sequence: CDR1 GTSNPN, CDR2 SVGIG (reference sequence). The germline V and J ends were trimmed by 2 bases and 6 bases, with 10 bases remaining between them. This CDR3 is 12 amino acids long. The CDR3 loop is CAWSPRGQTQYF. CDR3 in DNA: TGTGCCTGGAGTCCGCGGGGTCAGACCCAGTACTTC.

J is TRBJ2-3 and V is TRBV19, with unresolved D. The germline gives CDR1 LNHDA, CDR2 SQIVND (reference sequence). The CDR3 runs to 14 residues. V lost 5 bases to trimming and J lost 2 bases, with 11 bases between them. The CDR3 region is CASSRLTFTDTQYF. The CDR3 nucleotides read TGTGCCAGTAGTCGGCTGACTTTCACAGATACGCAGTATTTT. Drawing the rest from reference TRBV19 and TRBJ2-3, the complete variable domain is DGGITQSPKYLFRKEGQNVTLSCEQNLNHDAMYWYRQDPGQGLRLIYYSQIVNDFQKGDIAEGYSVSREKKESFPLTVTSAQKNPTAFYLCASSRLTFTDTQYFGPGTRLTVL.

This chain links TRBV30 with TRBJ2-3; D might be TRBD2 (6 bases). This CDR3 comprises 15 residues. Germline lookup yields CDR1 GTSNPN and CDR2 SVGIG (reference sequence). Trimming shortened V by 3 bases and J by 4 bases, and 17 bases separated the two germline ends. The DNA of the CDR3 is TGTGCCTGGAGAAGGCTCGGGACGGGGGCAGATACGCAGTATTTT. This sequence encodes CAWRRLGTGADTQYF.

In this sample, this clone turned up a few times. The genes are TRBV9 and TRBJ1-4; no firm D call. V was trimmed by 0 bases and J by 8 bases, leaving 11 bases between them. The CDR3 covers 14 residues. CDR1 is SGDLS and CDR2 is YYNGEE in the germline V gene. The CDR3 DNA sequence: TGTGCCAGCAGCGTAGGGAGGGTTGGGGAAAAACTGTTTTTT. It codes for CASSVGRVGEKLFF.

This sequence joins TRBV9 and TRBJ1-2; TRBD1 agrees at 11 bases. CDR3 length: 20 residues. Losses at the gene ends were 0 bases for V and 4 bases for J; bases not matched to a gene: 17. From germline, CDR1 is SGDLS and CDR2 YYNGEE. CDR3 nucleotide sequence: TGTGCCAGCAGCGTAGCCACTGGGGGACTCCGGGACAGGGGGTTCTATGGCTACACCTTC. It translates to CASSVATGGLRDRGFYGYTF.

CDR3 nucleotide sequence: TGTGCCAGCAGCGCCCGGACAGACCGAAAGTTCTTC. Its translation is CASSARTDRKFF. The chain couples TRBV9 to TRBJ2-1, with D possibly TRBD1 on 6 matching bases. Trimming stripped 3 bases from V and 14 bases from J, with 15 bases between. The CDR3 length is 12 residues. The germline V gene encodes CDR1 SGDLS and CDR2 YYNGEE. The full variable domain, its missing parts supplied by reference TRBV9 and TRBJ2-1, is DSGVTQTPKHLITATGQRVTLRCSPRSGDLSVYWYQQSLDQGLQFLIQYYNGEERAKGNILERFSAQQFPDLHSELNLSSLELGDSALYFCASSARTDRKFFGPGTRLTVL.

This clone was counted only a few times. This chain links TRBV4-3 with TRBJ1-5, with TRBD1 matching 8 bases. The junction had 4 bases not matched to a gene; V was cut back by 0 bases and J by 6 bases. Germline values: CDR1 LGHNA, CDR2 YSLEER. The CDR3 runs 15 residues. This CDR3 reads CASSQDTGQGQPQHF. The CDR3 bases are TGCGCCAGCAGCCAAGATACAGGACAGGGTCAGCCCCAGCATTTT.

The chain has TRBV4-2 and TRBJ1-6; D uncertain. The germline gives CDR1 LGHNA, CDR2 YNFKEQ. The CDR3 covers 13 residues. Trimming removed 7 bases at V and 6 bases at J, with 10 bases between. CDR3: CASTRASNSPLHF. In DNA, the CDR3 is TGTGCCAGCACCAGAGCAAGTAATTCACCCCTCCACTTT.

CDR3 loop: CASSLTSRGETQYF. CDR3 DNA: TGTGCCAGCAGCTTAACTAGCAGGGGAGAGACCCAGTACTTC. This chain links TRBV7-3 with TRBJ2-5; possible D gene TRBD1, 6 bases. This CDR3 has 14 residues. Trimming stripped 0 bases from V and 4 bases from J, with 9 bases between. The germline V gene has CDR1 SGHTA and CDR2 FQGTGA.

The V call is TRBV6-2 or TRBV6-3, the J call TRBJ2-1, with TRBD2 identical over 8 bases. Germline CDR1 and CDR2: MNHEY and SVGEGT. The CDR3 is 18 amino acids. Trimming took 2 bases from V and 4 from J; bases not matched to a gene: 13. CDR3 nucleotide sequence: TGTGCCAGCAGTTACAATCCTATCTCGGGGGGGGTATACAATGAGCAGTTCTTC. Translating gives CASSYNPISGGVYNEQFF.

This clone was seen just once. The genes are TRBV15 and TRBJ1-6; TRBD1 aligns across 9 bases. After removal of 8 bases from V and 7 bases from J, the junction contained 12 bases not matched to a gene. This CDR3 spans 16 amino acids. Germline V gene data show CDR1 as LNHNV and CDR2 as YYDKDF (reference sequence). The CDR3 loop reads CATGRDRDGRNSPLHF. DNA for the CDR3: TGTGCCACCGGTAGGGACAGGGACGGAAGAAATTCACCCCTCCACTTT.

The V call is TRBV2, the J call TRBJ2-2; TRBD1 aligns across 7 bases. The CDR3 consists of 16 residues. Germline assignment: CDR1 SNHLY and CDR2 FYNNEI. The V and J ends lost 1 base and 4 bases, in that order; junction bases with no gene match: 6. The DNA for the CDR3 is TGTGCCAGCAGTGAAGGTCAGGGGGTTTTCACCGGGGAGCTGTTTTTT. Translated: CASSEGQGVFTGELFF.

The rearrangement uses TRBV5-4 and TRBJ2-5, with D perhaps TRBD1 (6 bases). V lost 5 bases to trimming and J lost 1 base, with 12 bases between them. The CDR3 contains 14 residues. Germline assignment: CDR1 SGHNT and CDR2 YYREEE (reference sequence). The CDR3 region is CASRIGQTQETQYF. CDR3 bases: TGTGCCAGCAGGATCGGACAGACCCAAGAGACCCAGTACTTC.

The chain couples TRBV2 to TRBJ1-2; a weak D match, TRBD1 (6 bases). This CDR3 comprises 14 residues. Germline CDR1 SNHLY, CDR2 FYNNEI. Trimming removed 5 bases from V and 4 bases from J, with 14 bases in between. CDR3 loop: CASSQEDSSYGYTF. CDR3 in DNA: TGTGCCAGCAGTCAAGAGGACAGCTCCTATGGCTACACCTTC.

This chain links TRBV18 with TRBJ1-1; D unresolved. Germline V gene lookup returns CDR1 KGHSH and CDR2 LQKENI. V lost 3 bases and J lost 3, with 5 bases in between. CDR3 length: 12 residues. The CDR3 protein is CASSPQDTEAFF. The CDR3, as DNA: TGTGCCAGCTCACCTCAGGACACTGAAGCTTTCTTT.

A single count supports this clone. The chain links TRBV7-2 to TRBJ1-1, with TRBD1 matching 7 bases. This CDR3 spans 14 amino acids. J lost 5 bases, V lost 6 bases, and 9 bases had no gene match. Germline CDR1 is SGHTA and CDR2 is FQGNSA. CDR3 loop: CASSRSTGETEAFF. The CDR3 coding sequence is TGTGCCAGCAGTCGAAGTACAGGGGAGACTGAAGCTTTCTTT.

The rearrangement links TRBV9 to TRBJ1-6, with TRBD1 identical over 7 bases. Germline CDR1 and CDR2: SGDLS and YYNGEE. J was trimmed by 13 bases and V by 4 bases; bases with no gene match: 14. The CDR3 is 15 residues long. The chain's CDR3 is CASSTTGDSSRPLHF. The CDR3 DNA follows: TGTGCCAGCAGCACCACAGGGGACTCCTCTCGGCCCCTCCACTTT.

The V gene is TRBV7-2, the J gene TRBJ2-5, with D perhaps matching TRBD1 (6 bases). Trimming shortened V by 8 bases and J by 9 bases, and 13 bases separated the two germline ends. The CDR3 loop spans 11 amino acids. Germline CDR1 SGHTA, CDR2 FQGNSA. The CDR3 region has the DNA TGTGCCAGCGGGGCACAGGGCCCCCAGTACTTC. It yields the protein CASGAQGPQYF. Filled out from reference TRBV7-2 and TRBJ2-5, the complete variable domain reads GAGVSQSPSNKVTEKGKDVELRCDPISGHTALYWYRQSLGQGLEFLIYFQGNSAPDKSGLPSDRFSAERTGGSVSTLTIQRTQQEDSAVYLCASGAQGPQYFGPGTRLLVL.

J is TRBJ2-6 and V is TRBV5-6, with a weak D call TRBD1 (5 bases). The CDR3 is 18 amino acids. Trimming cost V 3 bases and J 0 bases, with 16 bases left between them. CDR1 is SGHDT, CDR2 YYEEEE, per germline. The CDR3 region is CASSYRQLKVSGANVLTF. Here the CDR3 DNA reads TGTGCCAGCAGCTACAGACAGCTTAAGGTCTCTGGGGCCAACGTCCTGACTTTC.

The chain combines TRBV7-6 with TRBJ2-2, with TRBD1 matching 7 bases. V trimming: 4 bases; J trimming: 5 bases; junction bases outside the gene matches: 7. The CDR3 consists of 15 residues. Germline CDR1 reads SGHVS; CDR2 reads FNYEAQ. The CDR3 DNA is TGTGCCAGCAGCTCCCGGGACAGAGGGACCGGGGAGCTGTTTTTT. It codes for CASSSRDRGTGELFF.

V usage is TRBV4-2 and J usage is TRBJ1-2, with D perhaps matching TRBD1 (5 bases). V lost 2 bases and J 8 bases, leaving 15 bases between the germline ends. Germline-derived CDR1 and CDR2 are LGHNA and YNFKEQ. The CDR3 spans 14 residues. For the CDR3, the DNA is TGTGCCAGCAGCCAAAATGGCAGGGAGGGAGGCTACACCTTC. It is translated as CASSQNGREGGYTF.

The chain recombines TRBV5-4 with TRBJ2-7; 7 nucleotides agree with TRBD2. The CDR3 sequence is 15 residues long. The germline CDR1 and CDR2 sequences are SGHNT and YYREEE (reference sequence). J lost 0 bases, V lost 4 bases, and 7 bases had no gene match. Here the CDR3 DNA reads TGTGCCAGCAGCCTTTCTGGCGGGAGCTCCTACGAGCAGTACTTC. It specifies CASSLSGGSSYEQYF.

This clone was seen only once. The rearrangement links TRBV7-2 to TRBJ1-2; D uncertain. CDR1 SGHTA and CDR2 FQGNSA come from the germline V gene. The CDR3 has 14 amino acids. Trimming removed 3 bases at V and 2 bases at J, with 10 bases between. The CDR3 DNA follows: TGTGCCAGCAGCTTGGGCAGGTCGAACTATGGCTACACCTTC. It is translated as CASSLGRSNYGYTF.

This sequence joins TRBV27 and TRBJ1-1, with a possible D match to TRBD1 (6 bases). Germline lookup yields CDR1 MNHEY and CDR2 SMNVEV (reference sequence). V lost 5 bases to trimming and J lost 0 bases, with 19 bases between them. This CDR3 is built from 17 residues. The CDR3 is CASSPGARGQMNTEAFF. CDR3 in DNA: TGTGCCAGCAGTCCCGGGGCTCGCGGACAGATGAACACTGAAGCTTTCTTT.

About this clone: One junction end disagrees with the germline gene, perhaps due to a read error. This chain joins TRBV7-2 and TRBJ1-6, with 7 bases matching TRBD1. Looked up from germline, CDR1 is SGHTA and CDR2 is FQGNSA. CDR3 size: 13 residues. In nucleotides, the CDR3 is TGTGCCAGCAGCTCGGGACAGACGAATTTTCAGTACTTT. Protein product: CASSSGQTNFQYF.

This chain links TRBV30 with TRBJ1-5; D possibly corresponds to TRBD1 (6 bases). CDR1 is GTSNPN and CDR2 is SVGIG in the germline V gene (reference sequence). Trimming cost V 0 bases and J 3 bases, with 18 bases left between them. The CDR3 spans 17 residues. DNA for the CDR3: TGTGCCTGGAGTGTATGGGGGGGCCCAGGATCCAATCAGCCCCAGCATTTT. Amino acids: CAWSVWGGPGSNQPQHF.

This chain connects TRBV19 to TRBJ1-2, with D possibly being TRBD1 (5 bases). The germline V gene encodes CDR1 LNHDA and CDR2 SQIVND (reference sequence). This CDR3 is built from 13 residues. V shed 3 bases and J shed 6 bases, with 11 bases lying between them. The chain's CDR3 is CASSIGGDHGYTF. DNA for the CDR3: TGTGCCAGTAGTATCGGGGGGGACCATGGCTACACCTTC.

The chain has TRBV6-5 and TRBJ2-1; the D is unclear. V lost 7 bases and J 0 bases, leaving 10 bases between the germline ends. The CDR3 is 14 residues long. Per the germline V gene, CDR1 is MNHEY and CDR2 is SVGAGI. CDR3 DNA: TGTGCCAGCACCCCAGAGGTCTCCTACAATGAGCAGTTCTTC. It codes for CASTPEVSYNEQFF.

The DNA of the CDR3 is TGTGCCATCAGTGAGCCCGACAGGACTCCCTATGGCTACACCTTC. Its protein is CAISEPDRTPYGYTF. This chain connects TRBV10-3 to TRBJ1-2; tentatively, D is TRBD1 (6 bases). V was shortened by 2 bases and J by 4 bases, with 14 bases between the two germline ends. The length of the CDR3 is 15 residues. Germline V gene sequence: CDR1 ENHRY, CDR2 SYGVKD.